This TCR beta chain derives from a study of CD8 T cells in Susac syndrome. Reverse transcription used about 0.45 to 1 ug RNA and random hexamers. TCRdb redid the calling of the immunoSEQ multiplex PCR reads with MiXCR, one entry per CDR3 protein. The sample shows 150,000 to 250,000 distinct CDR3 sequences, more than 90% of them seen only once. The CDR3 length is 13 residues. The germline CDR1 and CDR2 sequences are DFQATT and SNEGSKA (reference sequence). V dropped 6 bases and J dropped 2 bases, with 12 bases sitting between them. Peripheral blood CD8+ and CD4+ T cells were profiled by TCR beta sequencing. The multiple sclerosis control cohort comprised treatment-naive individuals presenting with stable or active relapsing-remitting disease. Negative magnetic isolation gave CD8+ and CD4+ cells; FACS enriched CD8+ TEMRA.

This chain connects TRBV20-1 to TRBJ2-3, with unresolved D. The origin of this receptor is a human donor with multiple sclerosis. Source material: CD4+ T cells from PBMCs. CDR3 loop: CSAPTGTTDTQYF. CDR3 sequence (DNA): TGCAGTGCCCCCACCGGTACCACAGATACGCAGTATTTT.